Here is one T cell receptor (beta chain) with its context. The data were taken from a study of radiotherapy plus CTLA-4 blockade in lung cancer. The study gave focal radiation plus ipilimumab CTLA-4 blockade to patients with chemo-refractory metastatic non-small-cell lung cancer. Generated by immunoSEQ multiplex PCR, the TCRdb table keeps only in-frame clones and is missing some. The sample lists about 88,000 clones, about two thirds seen once, with over 13% in the top ten. The TCR comes from a human donor with non-small cell lung cancer that progressed on radiotherapy plus ipilimumab. This specimen was peripheral blood, taken from a patient treated with radiotherapy plus ipilimumab.

The CDR3 protein is CASSSSGADFYGYTF. In DNA form, the CDR3 reads TGTGCCAGCAGCTCCTCCGGAGCAGACTTCTATGGCTACACCTTC. The chain joins TRBV11-2 to TRBJ1-2; D is undetermined. Trimming pared 4 bases from V and 4 bases from J, leaving 16 bases between. The CDR3 has 15 residues. Germline values: CDR1 SGHAT, CDR2 FQNNGV.